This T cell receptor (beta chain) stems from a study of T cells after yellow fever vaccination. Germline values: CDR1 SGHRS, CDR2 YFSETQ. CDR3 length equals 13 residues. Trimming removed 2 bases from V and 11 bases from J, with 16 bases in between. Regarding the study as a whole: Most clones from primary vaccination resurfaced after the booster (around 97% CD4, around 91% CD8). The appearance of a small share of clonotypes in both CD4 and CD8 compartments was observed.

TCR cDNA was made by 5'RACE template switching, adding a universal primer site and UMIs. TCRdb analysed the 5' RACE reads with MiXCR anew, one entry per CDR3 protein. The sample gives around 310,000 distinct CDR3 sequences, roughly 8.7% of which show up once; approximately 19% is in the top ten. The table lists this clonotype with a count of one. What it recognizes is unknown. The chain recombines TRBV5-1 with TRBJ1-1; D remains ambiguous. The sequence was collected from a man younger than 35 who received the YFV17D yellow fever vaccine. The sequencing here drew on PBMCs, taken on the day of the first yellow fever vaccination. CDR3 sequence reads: CASSLGGLSSAFF. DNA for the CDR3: TGCGCCAGCAGCTTAGGTGGCCTCTCGTCGGCTTTCTTT.